Listed below are T cell receptor beta chains from one sample, sequenced in a study of control samples from healthy donors and cancer patients. Clones were sequenced by immunoSEQ multiplex PCR, and TCRdb holds only the in-frame ones, with some missing. The sample lists some 30,000 clones, roughly nine tenths occurring once. Sequenced material: formalin-fixed, paraffin-embedded tissue. The receptors come from a female donor with melanoma. Both conserved end residues are part of each CDR3. The order of the fields is clone size, D gene, J gene, V gene, CDR3 protein, CDR3 DNA. The D gene is left open where the match is weak. Clone size appears in some rows only: once, few, many, or a class for an expanded clone.

clone_size: -
d_call: -
j_call: TRBJ2-6
v_call: TRBV7-3
cdr3_aa: CASSLSVNPSGANVLTF
cdr3_nt: TGTGCCAGCAGCCTGTCGGTCAATCCTTCTGGGGCCAACGTCCTGACTTTC

clone_size: -
d_call: TRBD2
j_call: TRBJ2-1
v_call: TRBV2
cdr3_aa: CASSASGRDNEQFF
cdr3_nt: TGTGCCAGCAGTGCTAGCGGGAGGGACAATGAGCAGTTCTTC

clone_size: medium-sized
d_call: -
j_call: TRBJ1-1
v_call: TRBV11-1
cdr3_aa: CASSPGSGGWSTEAFF
cdr3_nt: TGTGCCAGCAGCCCTGGATCGGGGGGGTGGAGCACTGAAGCTTTCTTT

clone_size: -
d_call: -
j_call: TRBJ1-2
v_call: TRBV6-5
cdr3_aa: CASSPGHYGYTF
cdr3_nt: TGTGCCAGCAGCCCCGGACACTATGGCTACACCTTC

clone_size: -
d_call: -
j_call: TRBJ2-1
v_call: TRBV5-1
cdr3_aa: CASSLAVTYGPARSYNEQFF
cdr3_nt: TGCGCCAGCAGCTTGGCCGTAACCTATGGGCCGGCTCGCTCCTACAATGAGCAGTTCTTC

clone_size: -
d_call: -
j_call: TRBJ2-2
v_call: TRBV29-1
cdr3_aa: CSVALTNTGELFF
cdr3_nt: TGCAGCGTTGCCCTGACGAACACCGGGGAGCTGTTTTTT

clone_size: -
d_call: -
j_call: TRBJ2-5
v_call: TRBV20-1
cdr3_aa: CSASPPLAQETQYF
cdr3_nt: TGCAGTGCTAGTCCCCCTCTGGCGCAGGAGACCCAGTACTTC

clone_size: -
d_call: -
j_call: TRBJ2-5
v_call: TRBV20-1
cdr3_aa: CSASGIETQYF
cdr3_nt: TGCAGTGCTAGCGGGATAGAGACCCAGTACTTC

clone_size: -
d_call: -
j_call: TRBJ2-3
v_call: TRBV12-3/TRBV12-4
cdr3_aa: CASSPGPGTQYF
cdr3_nt: TGTGCCAGCAGTCCCGGACCAGGGACGCAGTATTTT

clone_size: -
d_call: -
j_call: TRBJ2-5
v_call: TRBV6-5
cdr3_aa: CASGWTDGETQYF
cdr3_nt: TGTGCCAGTGGATGGACAGATGGGGAGACCCAGTACTTC

clone_size: -
d_call: -
j_call: TRBJ2-2
v_call: TRBV7-2
cdr3_aa: CASSSRDGRTGELFF
cdr3_nt: TGTGCCAGCAGCTCCCGGGACGGCAGGACCGGGGAGCTGTTTTTT

clone_size: -
d_call: -
j_call: TRBJ1-6
v_call: TRBV29-1
cdr3_aa: CSVMTAENSYNSPLHF
cdr3_nt: TGCAGCGTGATGACGGCCGAGAACTCCTATAATTCACCCCTCCACTTT

clone_size: -
d_call: TRBD1
j_call: TRBJ2-1
v_call: TRBV7-2
cdr3_aa: CASSWGTANYNEQFF
cdr3_nt: TGTGCCAGCAGCTGGGGGACAGCCAACTACAATGAGCAGTTCTTC

clone_size: -
d_call: TRBD2
j_call: TRBJ2-1
v_call: TRBV5-1
cdr3_aa: CASSVSGGTYNEQFF
cdr3_nt: TGCGCCAGCAGCGTTAGCGGGGGAACCTACAATGAGCAGTTCTTC

clone_size: -
d_call: -
j_call: TRBJ1-1
v_call: TRBV7-2
cdr3_aa: CANSLGGSLIEAFF
cdr3_nt: TGTGCCAACAGCTTAGGGGGTAGTCTTATTGAAGCTTTCTTT

clone_size: -
d_call: -
j_call: TRBJ2-7
v_call: TRBV5-4
cdr3_aa: CASSFQGSTAYEQYF
cdr3_nt: TGTGCCAGCAGCTTCCAGGGGTCCACAGCCTACGAGCAGTACTTC

clone_size: -
d_call: TRBD2
j_call: TRBJ2-5
v_call: TRBV25-1
cdr3_aa: CASSEFSGRATVTQYF
cdr3_nt: TGTGCCAGCAGTGAATTCAGCGGGAGGGCGACCGTGACCCAGTACTTC

clone_size: once
d_call: TRBD1
j_call: TRBJ1-1
v_call: TRBV13
cdr3_aa: CASIDRGQLTEAFF
cdr3_nt: TGTGCCAGCATTGACCGGGGACAGCTCACTGAAGCTTTCTTT

clone_size: -
d_call: -
j_call: TRBJ1-1
v_call: TRBV19
cdr3_aa: CASSIDRYTEAFF
cdr3_nt: TGTGCCAGTAGTATAGACAGATACACTGAAGCTTTCTTT

clone_size: -
d_call: -
j_call: TRBJ2-1
v_call: TRBV5-4
cdr3_aa: CASNKRDNEQFF
cdr3_nt: TGTGCCAGCAACAAGCGGGACAATGAGCAGTTCTTC

clone_size: -
d_call: -
j_call: TRBJ1-1
v_call: TRBV18
cdr3_aa: CASSGYRAEAFF
cdr3_nt: TGTGCCAGCTCAGGGTATCGGGCTGAAGCTTTCTTT

clone_size: -
d_call: TRBD2
j_call: TRBJ2-1
v_call: TRBV4-2
cdr3_aa: CASSLQGGRAGNEQFF
cdr3_nt: TGTGCCAGCAGCCTTCAAGGCGGGAGGGCCGGTAATGAGCAGTTCTTC

clone_size: once
d_call: TRBD1
j_call: TRBJ1-2
v_call: TRBV2
cdr3_aa: CASSYRQGGTTNYGYTF
cdr3_nt: TGTGCCAGCAGTTACCGACAGGGGGGTACTACTAACTATGGCTACACCTTC

clone_size: -
d_call: -
j_call: TRBJ2-3
v_call: TRBV18
cdr3_aa: CASSPARSSTDTQYF
cdr3_nt: TGTGCCAGCTCACCTGCTCGCAGCTCCACAGATACGCAGTATTTT

clone_size: few
d_call: -
j_call: TRBJ2-5
v_call: TRBV6-5
cdr3_aa: CASSYSSGTGETQYF
cdr3_nt: TGTGCCAGCAGTTACTCCTCGGGGACCGGGGAGACCCAGTACTTC

clone_size: once
d_call: -
j_call: TRBJ1-5
v_call: TRBV6-1
cdr3_aa: CASSEVSANQPQHF
cdr3_nt: TGTGCCAGCAGTGAAGTTTCAGCCAATCAGCCCCAGCATTTT

clone_size: -
d_call: -
j_call: TRBJ1-1
v_call: TRBV3-1/TRBV3-2
cdr3_aa: CASSRSEVGGTEAFF
cdr3_nt: TGTGCCAGCAGCCGAAGTGAGGTGGGCGGGACTGAAGCTTTCTTT

clone_size: -
d_call: -
j_call: TRBJ1-2
v_call: TRBV7-9
cdr3_aa: CASSSRGAFYGYTF
cdr3_nt: TGTGCCAGCAGCTCGCGCGGGGCTTTCTATGGCTACACCTTC

clone_size: -
d_call: -
j_call: TRBJ2-1
v_call: TRBV18
cdr3_aa: CASSPARRGNEQFF
cdr3_nt: TGTGCCAGCTCACCCGCTCGAAGGGGGAATGAGCAGTTCTTC

clone_size: -
d_call: TRBD1
j_call: TRBJ2-7
v_call: TRBV3-1/TRBV3-2
cdr3_aa: CASSAGTDLYEQYF
cdr3_nt: TGTGCCAGCAGCGCCGGGACAGATCTTTACGAGCAGTACTTC

clone_size: -
d_call: -
j_call: TRBJ2-3
v_call: TRBV27
cdr3_aa: CASSDAGTSTDTQYF
cdr3_nt: TGTGCCAGCAGTGACGCAGGGACTAGCACAGATACGCAGTATTTT

clone_size: -
d_call: -
j_call: TRBJ2-3
v_call: TRBV18
cdr3_aa: CASSLVDSTDTQYF
cdr3_nt: TGTGCCAGCTCACTAGTAGATAGCACAGATACGCAGTATTTT

clone_size: once
d_call: -
j_call: TRBJ2-5
v_call: TRBV15
cdr3_aa: CATSRDSGETQYF
cdr3_nt: TGTGCCACCAGCAGAGATTCCGGGGAGACCCAGTACTTC

clone_size: -
d_call: -
j_call: TRBJ1-2
v_call: TRBV15
cdr3_aa: CATSGGSPLGYTF
cdr3_nt: TGTGCCACCAGCGGAGGATCCCCCTTGGGCTACACCTTC

clone_size: -
d_call: -
j_call: TRBJ2-7
v_call: TRBV3-1/TRBV3-2
cdr3_aa: CASSQDRGSGEQYF
cdr3_nt: TGTGCCAGCAGCCAAGACAGGGGTTCAGGCGAGCAGTACTTC

clone_size: -
d_call: TRBD1
j_call: TRBJ1-5
v_call: TRBV5-6
cdr3_aa: CASSLAGTGDQPQHF
cdr3_nt: TGTGCCAGCAGCTTGGCCGGGACAGGGGATCAGCCCCAGCATTTT

clone_size: -
d_call: TRBD1
j_call: TRBJ2-2
v_call: TRBV19
cdr3_aa: CARLQGAPGTGELFF
cdr3_nt: TGTGCCCGACTTCAGGGGGCACCGGGGACCGGGGAGCTGTTTTTT

clone_size: -
d_call: -
j_call: TRBJ1-2
v_call: TRBV6-5
cdr3_aa: CASRKGSYGYTF
cdr3_nt: TGTGCCAGCAGAAAGGGGAGCTATGGCTACACCTTC

clone_size: -
d_call: -
j_call: TRBJ2-7
v_call: TRBV11-2
cdr3_aa: CASSPRTGSYEQYF
cdr3_nt: TGTGCCAGCAGCCCACGGACCGGCTCCTACGAGCAGTACTTC

clone_size: -
d_call: -
j_call: TRBJ1-1
v_call: TRBV7-3
cdr3_aa: CASSYGSRGDTEAFF
cdr3_nt: TGTGCCAGCAGTTATGGGTCCCGGGGAGACACTGAAGCTTTCTTT

clone_size: -
d_call: -
j_call: TRBJ1-2
v_call: TRBV29-1
cdr3_aa: CSVSLGGSTGF
cdr3_nt: TGCAGCGTGAGCCTCGGGGGATCGACAGGATTC

clone_size: -
d_call: -
j_call: TRBJ2-3
v_call: TRBV2
cdr3_aa: CASSEASSTLSTDTQYF
cdr3_nt: TGTGCCAGCAGTGAAGCGAGCTCTACACTTAGCACAGATACGCAGTATTTT

clone_size: few
d_call: -
j_call: TRBJ2-1
v_call: TRBV5-6
cdr3_aa: CASSLGTGRAYNEQFF
cdr3_nt: TGTGCCAGCAGCTTGGGTACAGGGAGGGCCTACAATGAGCAGTTCTTC

clone_size: -
d_call: -
j_call: TRBJ2-1
v_call: TRBV11-3
cdr3_aa: CASSLEGRGRDEQFF
cdr3_nt: TGTGCCAGCAGCTTAGAGGGCAGGGGACGGGATGAGCAGTTCTTC

clone_size: -
d_call: -
j_call: TRBJ1-1
v_call: TRBV6-4
cdr3_aa: CASSPAGF
cdr3_nt: TGTGCCAGCAGCCCCGCCGGCTTT

clone_size: -
d_call: -
j_call: TRBJ1-5
v_call: TRBV7-9
cdr3_aa: CASSLVSNQPQHF
cdr3_nt: TGTGCCAGCAGCTTAGTGAGCAATCAGCCCCAGCATTTT

clone_size: -
d_call: -
j_call: TRBJ1-1
v_call: TRBV7-2
cdr3_aa: CASSSTGLSAFF
cdr3_nt: TGTGCCAGCAGCTCCACCGGGCTGTCGGCTTTCTTT

clone_size: -
d_call: -
j_call: TRBJ1-1
v_call: TRBV20-1
cdr3_aa: CSARINTEAFF
cdr3_nt: TGCAGTGCCAGAATTAACACTGAAGCTTTCTTT

clone_size: -
d_call: -
j_call: TRBJ1-4
v_call: TRBV3-1/TRBV3-2
cdr3_aa: CASREWTNEKLFF
cdr3_nt: TGTGCCAGCAGGGAGTGGACTAATGAAAAACTGTTTTTT

clone_size: -
d_call: -
j_call: TRBJ1-4
v_call: TRBV7-9
cdr3_aa: CASHSQENEKLFF
cdr3_nt: TGTGCCAGCCACTCCCAGGAAAATGAAAAACTGTTTTTT

clone_size: -
d_call: TRBD1
j_call: TRBJ1-5
v_call: TRBV4-3
cdr3_aa: CASSQTGSNQPQHF
cdr3_nt: TGCGCCAGCAGCCAGACAGGGTCCAATCAGCCCCAGCATTTT

clone_size: -
d_call: -
j_call: TRBJ2-7
v_call: TRBV3-1/TRBV3-2
cdr3_aa: CASSQVGSYEQYF
cdr3_nt: TGTGCCAGCAGCCAAGTTGGGAGCTACGAGCAGTACTTC

clone_size: -
d_call: -
j_call: TRBJ1-2
v_call: TRBV5-1
cdr3_aa: CASSPGQRSDGYTF
cdr3_nt: TGCGCCAGCAGCCCGGGACAAAGATCGGATGGCTACACCTTC

clone_size: -
d_call: TRBD1
j_call: TRBJ2-2
v_call: TRBV10-1
cdr3_aa: CASSVGQGYTGELFF
cdr3_nt: TGCGCCAGCAGTGTGGGACAGGGTTACACCGGGGAGCTGTTTTTT

clone_size: -
d_call: -
j_call: TRBJ2-5
v_call: TRBV6-5
cdr3_aa: CASPPPGMGRETQYF
cdr3_nt: TGTGCCAGCCCCCCTCCGGGGATGGGGAGGGAGACCCAGTACTTC